This TCR beta chain was found in a study of shared clonotypes between healthy human individuals. Study outcomes and limitations: Larger richness was generally estimated for naive than memory subsets.

Trimming took 5 bases from V and 1 from J, leaving 27 bases between them. Germline CDR1 reads MDHEN; CDR2 reads SYDVKM. This CDR3 comprises 20 residues. On this clone: The antigen remains unidentified.

Each subset's genomic DNA was shared equally among a number of immunoSEQ plates. Replicate sorted-subset PCRs were loaded with around 200 ng DNA, tens of thousands of T cell genomes. TCRdb's copy holds only in-frame clones and misses some; the assay was immunoSEQ multiplex PCR. This sample has 650,000 to 750,000 clones, with around 72% found just once. Nashville, Tennessee was home to all donors, each a Caucasian adult. The sequenced material came from memory CD4+ T cells sorted from blood. As for subset: CD45RA-negative fraction. The source is a young woman in good health. The V call is TRBV28, the J call TRBJ1-3; D is uncertain. DNA of the CDR3: TGTGCCAGCAGTCCCCTCGGCCTTGGCGGGAACGAGGAATCTGGAAACACCATATATTTT. Translating gives CASSPLGLGGNEESGNTIYF. Complete variable domain (other parts from reference TRBV28 and TRBJ1-3): DVKVTQSSRYLVKRTGEKVFLECVQDMDHENMFWYRQDPGLGLRLIYFSYDVKMKEKGDIPEGYSVSREKKERFSLILESASTNQTSMYLCASSPLGLGGNEESGNTIYFGEGSWLTVV.